Listed below are T cell receptor beta chains from one sample, sequenced in a study of cytomegalovirus exposure and HLA in healthy donors. The table came from immunoSEQ multiplex PCR; TCRdb's copy has only in-frame clones and leaves some out. Found here are around 70,000 clones; the top ten clones hold 2.4%. The source material was PBMCs. The origin of the receptors is a female donor in good health and CMV-seropositive. Both conserved end residues are part of each CDR3. Each record gives: J gene, V gene, D gene, CDR3 DNA, CDR3 protein. The D gene is left open where the match is weak.

J gene: TRBJ1-2
V gene: TRBV18
D gene: -
CDR3 DNA: TGTGCCAGCTCACCTTCAGGGGTCCTCTATGGCTACACCTTC
CDR3 protein: CASSPSGVLYGYTF

J gene: TRBJ2-1
V gene: TRBV28
D gene: -
CDR3 DNA: TGTGCCAGCAGTTTAAGGGGAAGCGCCGACAATGAGCAGTTCTTC
CDR3 protein: CASSLRGSADNEQFF

J gene: TRBJ2-5
V gene: TRBV19
D gene: TRBD2
CDR3 DNA: TGTGCCAGTAGTGCCCCCCGACTAGCGGGAGGTATGGAGACCCAGTACTTC
CDR3 protein: CASSAPRLAGGMETQYF

J gene: TRBJ1-2
V gene: TRBV11-2
D gene: -
CDR3 DNA: TGTGCCAGCAGCTTAGATGGATGGGCGGGGTTATACCTAGCTAACTATGGCTACACCTTC
CDR3 protein: CASSLDGWAGLYLANYGYTF

J gene: TRBJ2-5
V gene: TRBV5-1
D gene: TRBD2
CDR3 DNA: TGCGCCAGCAGCGGGAATAGCGGGTCCCAAGAGACCCAGTACTTC
CDR3 protein: CASSGNSGSQETQYF

J gene: TRBJ2-1
V gene: TRBV5-1
D gene: TRBD2
CDR3 DNA: TGCGCCAGCAGCCTCTTAGCGGGAGTGTTAGACAATGAGCAGTTCTTC
CDR3 protein: CASSLLAGVLDNEQFF

J gene: TRBJ1-1
V gene: TRBV7-9
D gene: -
CDR3 DNA: TGTGCCAGCAGCTCGTTTACAGGAACAGAAGCTTTCTTT
CDR3 protein: CASSSFTGTEAFF

J gene: TRBJ1-2
V gene: TRBV19
D gene: -
CDR3 DNA: TGTGCCAGTAGTATAACGTGGGGCGAGGTTGACTACACCTTC
CDR3 protein: CASSITWGEVDYTF

J gene: TRBJ2-3
V gene: TRBV5-1
D gene: TRBD2
CDR3 DNA: TGCGCCAGCAGTCAGACTAGCGGGATTTCATCAGATACGCAGTATTTT
CDR3 protein: CASSQTSGISSDTQYF

J gene: TRBJ2-7
V gene: TRBV15
D gene: TRBD1
CDR3 DNA: TGTGCCACCAGCAGAGACACAGGGGTGGGGAGCTACGAGCAGTACTTC
CDR3 protein: CATSRDTGVGSYEQYF

J gene: TRBJ1-3
V gene: TRBV5-4
D gene: -
CDR3 DNA: TGTGCCAGCAGCTTAGGGGCTTCGACTGGAAACACCATATATTTT
CDR3 protein: CASSLGASTGNTIYF

J gene: TRBJ2-2
V gene: TRBV5-1
D gene: -
CDR3 DNA: TGCGCCAGCAGCTTGGGTTCCTACAACACCGGGGAGCTGTTTTTT
CDR3 protein: CASSLGSYNTGELFF

J gene: TRBJ1-1
V gene: TRBV28
D gene: TRBD1
CDR3 DNA: TGTGCCAGCGGGGTTAGACAGGGGGCGACTGAAGCTTTCTTT
CDR3 protein: CASGVRQGATEAFF

J gene: TRBJ2-7
V gene: TRBV9
D gene: TRBD2
CDR3 DNA: TGTGCCAGCAGCGTAGGCCTAGCGGGGAACGAGCAGTACTTC
CDR3 protein: CASSVGLAGNEQYF

J gene: TRBJ1-1
V gene: TRBV2
D gene: -
CDR3 DNA: TGTGCCAGTTTTGGACTGCCCTTAGGAGCTGAAGCTTTCTTT
CDR3 protein: CASFGLPLGAEAFF

J gene: TRBJ1-3
V gene: TRBV4-1
D gene: -
CDR3 DNA: TGCGCCAGCAGCCAAGATGGGGTAGGGGTTGGATTCTCTGGAAACACCATATATTTT
CDR3 protein: CASSQDGVGVGFSGNTIYF

J gene: TRBJ2-7
V gene: TRBV6-4
D gene: TRBD2
CDR3 DNA: TGTGCCAGCATCGCGGCTAGCGGGTTTCGCTCCTACGAGCAGTACTTC
CDR3 protein: CASIAASGFRSYEQYF

J gene: TRBJ2-7
V gene: TRBV7-2
D gene: TRBD2
CDR3 DNA: TGTGCCAGCAGCAATAGCGGGGGGAGCTCCTACGAGCAGTACTTC
CDR3 protein: CASSNSGGSSYEQYF

J gene: TRBJ2-2
V gene: TRBV7-6
D gene: TRBD2
CDR3 DNA: TGTGCCAGCAGCTTAGCGACTAGCGCGAACACCGGGGAGCTGTTTTTT
CDR3 protein: CASSLATSANTGELFF

J gene: TRBJ1-1
V gene: TRBV6-6
D gene: -
CDR3 DNA: TGTGCCAGCAGTTACTGGGGGGTGAATACTGAAGCTTTCTTT
CDR3 protein: CASSYWGVNTEAFF

J gene: TRBJ1-2
V gene: TRBV10-3
D gene: TRBD1
CDR3 DNA: TGTGCCACCTTCGCAGGACAGGGGCCGGTGGATGGCTACACCTTC
CDR3 protein: CATFAGQGPVDGYTF

J gene: TRBJ1-6
V gene: TRBV7-2
D gene: -
CDR3 DNA: TGTGCCAGCAGCTTAGGGACAACCTATAATTCACCCCTCCACTTT
CDR3 protein: CASSLGTTYNSPLHF

J gene: TRBJ2-7
V gene: TRBV18
D gene: TRBD1
CDR3 DNA: TGTGCCAGCTCACAACTACAGGGGGCCCACGAGCAGTACTTC
CDR3 protein: CASSQLQGAHEQYF

J gene: TRBJ1-1
V gene: TRBV30
D gene: -
CDR3 DNA: TGTGCCAGAACCAGGGAGGGGAACACTGAAGCTTCCTTT
CDR3 protein: CARTREGNTEASF

J gene: TRBJ1-6
V gene: TRBV27
D gene: -
CDR3 DNA: TGTGCCAGCGGCGGGGTCGGTAGCTCCTATAATTCACCCCTCCACTTT
CDR3 protein: CASGGVGSSYNSPLHF

J gene: TRBJ2-4
V gene: TRBV6-6
D gene: -
CDR3 DNA: TGTGCCAGCAGGTCACCGGGAGCCAAAAACATTCAGTACTTC
CDR3 protein: CASRSPGAKNIQYF